This is a list of T cell receptor beta chains from one sample in a study of T cell repertoires in cytomegalovirus infection. TCRdb recomputed calls from the reads with MiXCR, one row per CDR3 protein. Of over 300,000 distinct CDR3 sequences in the sample, roughly 15% were seen once. The sequencing input was PBMCs. The receptors stem from a human donor in good health (CMV status not recorded). Some clones in this sample may be carry-over from other donors' samples. Both conserved end residues are part of each CDR3. The D gene is left open where the match is weak. Where a row states a size, it is once, few, many or the class of an expanded clone; other rows omit it.

d_call j_call clone_size v_call cdr3_aa cdr3_nt
TRBD2 TRBJ2-3 few TRBV2 CASSDGLAGPTDTQYF TGTGCCAGCAGTGACGGACTAGCGGGGCCCACAGATACGCAGTATTTT
TRBD1 TRBJ1-3 few TRBV4-2 CASSHPRDSGNTIYF TGTGCCAGCAGCCACCCAAGGGACAGCGGAAACACCATATATTTT
NA TRBJ2-3 few TRBV7-2 CASSLAHRGTDTQYF TGTGCCAGCAGCTTAGCGCATCGGGGCACAGATACGCAGTATTTT
TRBD2 TRBJ2-5 NA TRBV27 CASSPRWTSGGYQETQYF TGTGCCAGCAGTCCGAGATGGACTAGCGGGGGGTACCAAGAGACCCAGTACTTC
TRBD1 TRBJ1-2 many TRBV7-2 CASSLLGQGHYGYTF TGTGCCAGCAGCTTACTTGGACAGGGACACTATGGCTACACCTTC
NA TRBJ1-5 few TRBV4-3 CASSQDSGSNQPQHF TGCGCCAGCAGCCAAGATTCAGGGAGCAATCAGCCCCAGCATTTT
NA TRBJ1-4 many TRBV24-1 CATSDLREANEKLFF TGTGCCACCAGTGACCTCAGGGAGGCTAATGAAAAACTGTTTTTT
TRBD1 TRBJ1-6 NA TRBV5-4 CASSSGGDESPLHF TGTGCCAGCAGTTCAGGGGGCGATGAATCACCCCTCCACTTT
TRBD2 TRBJ2-3 NA TRBV5-6 CASSLPWRGSPSTDTQYF TGTGCCAGCAGCCTTCCTTGGCGGGGGAGCCCTAGCACAGATACGCAGTATTTT
TRBD2 TRBJ2-3 NA TRBV20-1 CSARGIAGGTNPVSRSTDTQYF TGCAGTGCTAGAGGAATAGCGGGGGGGACAAACCCCGTATCGCGTAGCACAGATACGCAGTATTTT
NA TRBJ2-6 NA TRBV11-1 CASSQGLSGANVLTF TGTGCCAGCAGCCAGGGCCTGTCTGGGGCCAACGTCCTGACTTTC
NA TRBJ1-6 many TRBV7-2 CASSSSSQRNSPLHF TGTGCCAGCAGCTCCTCATCACAGCGAAATTCACCCCTCCACTTT
NA TRBJ2-5 NA TRBV4-1 CASSQVGTEQVLLALETQYF TGCGCCAGCAGCCAAGTGGGGACTGAGCAGGTCCTCCTTGCGTTGGAGACCCAGTACTTC
TRBD2 TRBJ2-7 many TRBV11-1 CASSFRGGHYEQYF TGTGCCAGCAGCTTTCGGGGGGGCCACTACGAGCAGTACTTC
TRBD1 TRBJ1-5 few TRBV19 CASSIWDGTGPYQPQHF TGTGCCAGTAGTATCTGGGACGGGACAGGCCCTTATCAGCCCCAGCATTTT
TRBD2 TRBJ2-5 NA TRBV11-2 CASSLVGFGGGSETQYF TGTGCCAGCAGCTTAGTAGGGTTCGGGGGGGGGAGTGAGACCCAGTACTTC
NA TRBJ2-3 few TRBV2 CASDWFSTDTQYF TGTGCCTCGGACTGGTTTAGCACAGATACGCAGTATTTT
NA TRBJ2-5 once TRBV5-1 CASSATTGEYQETQYF TGCGCCAGCAGCGCCACGACAGGCGAGTACCAAGAGACCCAGTACTTC
NA TRBJ1-1 many TRBV12-3/TRBV12-4 CASSSSTQGDTEAFF TGTGCCAGCAGTTCGTCCACACAGGGAGACACTGAAGCTTTCTTT
NA TRBJ2-5 many TRBV12-3/TRBV12-4 CASSPQRVETQYF TGTGCCAGCAGCCCACAGCGGGTTGAGACCCAGTACTTC
TRBD1 TRBJ2-5 NA TRBV7-2 CASSLGSQGAGETQYF TGTGCCAGCAGCTTAGGGTCCCAGGGGGCGGGTGAGACCCAGTACTTC
NA TRBJ1-1 few TRBV7-2 CASSLSVGEGTEAFF TGTGCCAGCAGCTTAAGCGTTGGGGAGGGCACTGAAGCTTTCTTT
TRBD1 TRBJ2-1 NA TRBV19 CASSPTGGMFRNEQFF TGTGCCAGTAGCCCCACAGGGGGCATGTTCCGGAATGAGCAGTTCTTC
NA TRBJ1-1 NA TRBV29-1 CSVEQGGNTEAFF TGCAGCGTTGAACAGGGTGGGAACACTGAAGCTTTCTTT
NA TRBJ1-5 few TRBV15 CATSRDSTAAQPQHF TGTGCCACCAGCAGAGATTCAACGGCGGCGCAGCCCCAGCATTTT
NA TRBJ1-1 few TRBV5-1 CASSSLTPLNTEAFF TGCGCCAGCAGCTCGCTGACACCCCTGAACACTGAAGCTTTCTTT
TRBD1 TRBJ2-6 many TRBV20-1 CSATDPGTGSGANVLTF TGCAGTGCTACAGACCCCGGGACAGGGTCTGGGGCCAACGTCCTGACTTTC
NA TRBJ1-2 NA TRBV12-3/TRBV12-4 CASSFQVTNYGYTF TGTGCCAGCAGTTTTCAGGTTACAAACTATGGCTACACCTTC
TRBD2 TRBJ2-1 NA TRBV6-2/TRBV6-3 CASSYLTSGGLRFIEQFF TGTGCCAGCAGTTATTTGACTAGCGGGGGCCTGCGGTTTATTGAGCAGTTCTTC
NA TRBJ1-1 few TRBV9 CASSPQWWGTEAFF TGTGCCAGCAGCCCTCAATGGTGGGGGACTGAAGCTTTCTTT
TRBD1 TRBJ2-5 few TRBV28 CASSSVQGAFSQETQYF TGTGCCAGCAGTTCCGTACAGGGGGCCTTCTCTCAAGAGACCCAGTACTTC
TRBD1 TRBJ2-7 many TRBV7-2 CASSSRTGGYEQYF TGTGCCAGCAGCTCTCGGACAGGGGGATACGAGCAGTACTTC
NA TRBJ2-4 few TRBV20-1 CSARVRRGLAPKVDIQYF TGCAGTGCTAGAGTGAGGAGGGGGCTAGCGCCGAAGGTAGACATTCAGTACTTC
NA TRBJ2-5 NA TRBV18 CASSPRQQETQYF TGTGCCAGCTCACCCCGACAGCAAGAGACCCAGTACTTC
NA TRBJ1-5 NA TRBV9 CASSVGGGRHQPQHF TGTGCCAGCAGCGTAGGGGGAGGGCGACATCAGCCCCAGCATTTT
NA TRBJ1-2 many TRBV7-9 CASSSDPADLYGYTF TGTGCCAGCAGCTCCGACCCGGCGGATCTTTATGGCTACACCTTC
TRBD1 TRBJ1-1 many TRBV12-3/TRBV12-4 CASSVTGGVRNTEAFF TGTGCCAGCAGTGTTACAGGGGGAGTAAGGAACACTGAAGCTTTCTTT
NA TRBJ1-6 NA TRBV18 CASSEGRSNSPLHF TGTGCCAGCTCCGAGGGACGGTCTAATTCACCCCTCCACTTT
NA TRBJ2-3 few TRBV7-9 CASSLGSSLDTQYF TGTGCCAGCAGCTTAGGCTCGTCTCTGGATACGCAGTATTTT
TRBD1 TRBJ2-5 many TRBV7-3 CASSPTGGSETQYF TGTGCCAGCAGCCCGACAGGGGGCTCAGAGACCCAGTACTTC
NA TRBJ2-1 many TRBV2 CASSDTGIYNEQFF TGTGCCAGCAGTGATACAGGGATATACAATGAGCAGTTCTTC
NA TRBJ2-7 many TRBV7-2 CASSLNPGVVGQYF TGTGCCAGCAGCTTAAATCCGGGGGTCGTAGGGCAGTACTTC
NA TRBJ1-3 many TRBV7-2 CASSVSWGGNTIYF TGTGCCAGCAGCGTGAGCTGGGGTGGAAACACCATATATTTT
TRBD2 TRBJ2-3 few TRBV20-1 CSAREASGGTTDTQYF TGCAGTGCTAGAGAGGCTAGCGGGGGTACCACAGATACGCAGTATTTT
NA TRBJ1-5 few TRBV20-1 CSASTGLQGQPQHF TGCAGTGCTTCTACAGGGTTGCAGGGTCAGCCCCAGCATTTT
NA TRBJ2-7 NA TRBV6-5 CASSYYRLSEQYF TGTGCCAGCAGTTACTACAGGTTATCCGAGCAGTACTTC
NA TRBJ1-2 few TRBV7-2 CASSPQGTGYGYTF TGTGCCAGCAGCCCCCAGGGAACCGGCTATGGCTACACCTTC
NA TRBJ1-5 NA TRBV20-1 CSARDGTSPGRQPQHF TGCAGTGCCCGGGACGGAACTTCCCCTGGCCGTCAGCCCCAGCATTTT
NA TRBJ2-5 few TRBV5-5 CASSLAGNHYQETQYF TGTGCCAGCAGCTTGGCAGGGAACCATTACCAAGAGACCCAGTACTTC
TRBD1 TRBJ2-3 NA TRBV6-6 CASRWTGGRDTQYF TGTGCCAGCAGGTGGACAGGAGGTAGAGATACGCAGTATTTT